A single sample gave rise to the 21 T cell receptor beta chains below, sequenced in a study of T-cell memory formation after mild COVID-19. One entry per CDR3 protein results from TCRdb running MiXCR on the 5' RACE reads. The table records roughly 260,000 distinct CDR3 sequences, approximately 16% of them present only once. What was sequenced was PBMCs or a T cell subset sorted from them (not recorded which). The source is a man younger than 35 who had mild COVID-19 (a few samples of this study predate the infection). Cell type and time point are not known.

V and J are TRBV14 and TRBJ2-5; a weak D match, TRBD2 (5 bases). This CDR3 has 12 residues. V lost 1 base and J lost 7, with 7 bases in between. Looked up from germline, CDR1 is SGHDN and CDR2 is FVKESK. The CDR3 nucleotides read TGTGCCAGCAGCCAAGTCGCGGGGACCCAGTACTTC. This encodes CASSQVAGTQYF.

This clonotype was recorded a few times. V usage is TRBV5-4 and J usage is TRBJ2-7; D perhaps matches TRBD1 (7 bases). Trimming pared 1 base from V and 5 bases from J, leaving 19 bases between. CDR1 and CDR2 from the germline V gene are SGHNT and YYREEE (reference sequence). The CDR3 has 16 amino acids. CDR3 sequence (DNA): TGTGCCAGCAGCTTGAACAGGGGAGGTGGTTTAGACGAGCAGTACTTC. It codes for CASSLNRGGGLDEQYF.

There are a few counts of this clonotype. The V and J genes are TRBV2 and TRBJ1-1; D gene ambiguous. The CDR3 runs to 13 residues. The V and J ends lost 7 bases and 5 bases respectively, with 14 bases between them. Germline assignment: CDR1 SNHLY and CDR2 FYNNEI. The chain's CDR3 is CASMGELGTEAFF. As DNA, the CDR3 is TGTGCCAGCATGGGTGAGTTGGGGACTGAAGCTTTCTTT.

This clonotype was counted between two and nine times. The chain links TRBV6-2 or TRBV6-3 to TRBJ2-4; D might be TRBD1 or TRBD2, each matching 6 bases. V lost 5 bases to trimming and J lost 6 bases, with 20 bases between them. Germline V gene lookup returns CDR1 MNHEY and CDR2 SVGEGT. The CDR3 is 16 amino acids. This CDR3 reads CASSTRGLGGSNIQYF. The CDR3 nucleotides read TGTGCCAGCAGTACCAGGGGTCTCGGGGGTTCAAACATTCAGTACTTC.

V usage is TRBV5-1 and J usage is TRBJ1-1; D not resolved. Germline values: CDR1 SGHRS, CDR2 YFSETQ. Between the trimmed V and J ends, which lost 4 bases and 2 bases, there was a span of 18 bases. The CDR3 length is 16 residues. The CDR3: CASSRTPGGSNTEAFF. In DNA form, the CDR3 reads TGCGCCAGCAGCCGAACTCCGGGAGGGTCAAACACTGAAGCTTTCTTT.

The chain combines TRBV4-1 with TRBJ1-6; no definite D call. Trimming left V 3 bases short and J 10 bases short, with 13 bases between. The CDR3 has 14 amino acids. Germline CDR1 and CDR2: MGHRA and YSYEKL. The CDR3 coding sequence is TGCGCCAGCAGCCAGAGGTTCTCGGGCTCACCCCTCCACTTT. Translating gives CASSQRFSGSPLHF.

The chain employs TRBV6-6 and TRBJ1-2, with 7 bases aligning to TRBD1. The ends lost 3 bases at V and 5 bases at J; junction bases unmatched: 12. The CDR3 runs 16 residues. Germline V CDR1 and CDR2: MNHNY, SVGAGI (reference sequence). CDR3 in DNA: TGTGCCAGCAGTTATCCACTCCAATACAGGGGTTATGGCTACACCTTC. It is translated as CASSYPLQYRGYGYTF.

V and J are TRBV5-1 and TRBJ1-2; 7 bases are a match to TRBD1. The CDR3 spans 13 residues. The germline V gene has CDR1 SGHRS and CDR2 YFSETQ. Losses at the gene ends were 3 bases for V and 2 bases for J; bases not matched to a gene: 1. The CDR3 DNA reads TGCGCCAGCAGCTCGGGACAGAACTATGGCTACACCTTC. This codes for CASSSGQNYGYTF.

This clonotype was counted many times. The V gene is TRBV6-5, the J gene TRBJ2-1; D tentatively fits TRBD1 or TRBD2 (5 bases each). Deletions cut 3 bases from V and 0 bases from J, with 9 bases between. The germline gives CDR1 MNHEY, CDR2 SVGAGI. The length of the CDR3 is 15 residues. The CDR3 sequence: CASSYSGSSYNEQFF. The CDR3 DNA reads as TGTGCCAGCAGTTATTCAGGGAGCTCCTACAATGAGCAGTTCTTC.

The V call is TRBV21-1, the J call TRBJ2-7; the table gives TRBD1 as D, unverified against the DNA. TRBV21-1 is a recognized pseudogene. The CDR3 consists of 11 residues. In DNA form, the CDR3 reads TGTGCCAGCAGACCGACAGGGGGCTGTGAAGTC. Its translation is CASRPTGGCEV.

This chain joins TRBV7-9 and TRBJ1-1, with D possibly being TRBD1 (6 bases). Germline loops: CDR1 SEHNR, CDR2 FQNEAQ (reference sequence). CDR3 size: 14 residues. V shed 5 bases and J shed 3 bases, with 13 bases lying between them. The CDR3 DNA is TGTGCCAGCAGCCTACGGACAGCCCACACTGAAGCTTTCTTT. It encodes CASSLRTAHTEAFF.

This chain uses TRBV12-3 or TRBV12-4 with TRBJ2-1; D assignment may be TRBD1 or TRBD2 (5 bases each). The CDR3 has 13 residues. Trimming took off 5 bases at V and 8 bases at J, with 13 bases between the two ends. This chain's CDR3 is CASSLPGGDEQFF. The CDR3, as DNA: TGTGCCAGCAGTCTTCCTGGGGGAGATGAGCAGTTCTTC.

This clonotype was detected only a few times. This chain connects TRBV28 to TRBJ2-3; D gene ambiguous. Trimming took off 8 bases at V and 2 bases at J, with 11 bases between the two ends. Germline V gene data show CDR1 as MDHEN and CDR2 as SYDVKM. The CDR3 is 13 amino acids. CDR3 loop: CASAQRNTDTQYF. In DNA form, the CDR3 reads TGTGCCAGCGCACAGCGAAACACAGATACGCAGTATTTT.

The CDR3 nucleotides are TGTGCCAGCAGTTATTGGCTAGCGGGGCCCACAGATACGCAGTATTTT. Residues: CASSYWLAGPTDTQYF. The chain is built from TRBV6-5 and TRBJ2-3, with TRBD2 identical over 9 bases. CDR3 length equals 16 residues. V lost 3 bases to trimming and J lost 2 bases; unmatched junction nucleotides: 6. Germline CDR1 reads MNHEY; CDR2 reads SVGAGI.

This clonotype has only a few counts. As DNA, the CDR3 is TGTGCCATCAAAAGACAGCCGAACACCGGGGAGCTGTTTTTT. Protein product: CAIKRQPNTGELFF. V gene TRBV10-3 combines with J gene TRBJ2-2, with D tentatively TRBD1 (5 bases). V was cut by 7 bases and J by 0 bases, with 9 bases left in between. Germline V gene sequence: CDR1 ENHRY, CDR2 SYGVKD. CDR3 length: 14 amino acids.

This chain uses TRBV29-1 with TRBJ2-1; 11 positions agree with TRBD1. CDR3 length: 16 amino acids. Losses at the gene ends were 5 bases for V and 6 bases for J; bases not matched to a gene: 12. Per germline, CDR1 SQVTM and CDR2 ANQGSEA. CDR3 DNA sequence: TGCAGCGTTCCGGACAGGGGGCGAAGATCGGCCAATGAGCAGTTCTTC. Translation: CSVPDRGRRSANEQFF.

The sample holds many counts of this clonotype. The chain uses TRBV7-9 and TRBJ1-5; 9 bases are a match to TRBD1. Germline V gene sequence: CDR1 SEHNR, CDR2 FQNEAQ (reference sequence). V shed 4 bases and J 4 bases; nucleotides not matched to a gene: 2. The CDR3 runs 14 residues. Written as DNA, the CDR3 is TGTGCCAGCAGCTCCGGGACAGGGAATCAGCCCCAGCATTTT. It translates to CASSSGTGNQPQHF.

CDR3: CASSFWAQETQYF. The CDR3 DNA reads TGTGCCAGCAGTTTCTGGGCCCAAGAGACCCAGTACTTC. This chain uses TRBV27 with TRBJ2-5, with D uncertain. V was pared by 3 bases and J by 1 base, with 6 bases between. The germline CDR1 and CDR2 sequences are MNHEY and SMNVEV (reference sequence). The CDR3 sequence is 13 residues long.

This clonotype has more than one count but fewer than ten. The chain employs TRBV4-3 and TRBJ1-3, with D possibly TRBD1 on 6 matching bases. The CDR3 runs to 16 residues. V shed 1 base and J shed 4 bases, with 14 bases lying between them. Germline CDR1 LGHNA, CDR2 YSLEER. The CDR3 sequence: CASSQGGAVRGNTIYF. The CDR3 DNA sequence: TGCGCCAGCAGCCAAGGGGGGGCAGTCCGAGGAAACACCATATATTTT.

This clonotype was found a few times. The rearrangement joins TRBV12-3 or TRBV12-4 to TRBJ2-7, with 10 bases lining up with TRBD1. The length of the CDR3 is 14 residues. Losses at the gene ends were 6 bases for V and 5 bases for J; bases not matched to a gene: 7. This CDR3 reads CASSPGQGVHEQYF. CDR3 sequence (DNA): TGTGCCAGCAGCCCCGGACAGGGGGTCCACGAGCAGTACTTC.

This clonotype was recorded a few times. The chain carries TRBV6-6 and TRBJ1-5, with D perhaps matching TRBD1 (6 bases). V dropped 4 bases and J dropped 1 base, with 14 bases sitting between them. The CDR3 runs to 16 residues. Germline V gene data show CDR1 as MNHNY and CDR2 as SVGAGI (reference sequence). The CDR3 nucleotides are TGTGCCAGCAGTTTAAGGGGGAAGGGGAGCAATCAGCCCCAGCATTTT. As protein: CASSLRGKGSNQPQHF.